These T cell receptor beta chains were read from a single sample in a study of OX40 agonist ivuxolimab in advanced cancers. The method was immunoSEQ multiplex PCR; TCRdb's version includes in-frame clones alone and lacks a portion of them. Seen here are about 14,000 clones, roughly three quarters observed once, and the top ten hold 36%. Material: CD4+ or CD8+ T cells sorted from blood, obtained in a trial of the OX40 agonist ivuxolimab. These receptors were taken from an adult with an advanced solid tumor such as melanoma, head and neck, liver or kidney cancer. The CDR3 runs from the conserved cysteine through the conserved F or W. The D gene is left open where the match is weak. Size values are once, few and many counts, or a class for expanded clones, and some rows have none.

>TRBV19|-|TRBJ2-7|13|-
TGTGCCAGTAGTATAGGGGCTACCTACGAGCAGTACTTC
CASSIGATYEQYF
>TRBV27|-|TRBJ1-3|16|-
TGTGCCAGCAGTTCTTTAGCCGGGATCTCTGGAAACACCATATATTTT
CASSSLAGISGNTIYF
>TRBV4-3|-|TRBJ1-5|15|-
TGCGCCAGCAGCCAAGGGGGAGGGGTTAATCAGCCCCAGCATTTT
CASSQGGGVNQPQHF
>TRBV28|-|TRBJ1-4|18|-
TGTGCCAGCAGTTTACGGTCGAGTCTGGGGGCGGGCCGTGAAAAACTGTTTTTT
CASSLRSSLGAGREKLFF
>TRBV7-9|TRBD1|TRBJ1-2|13|-
TGTGCCAGCAGCTCAGGACAGGACTATGGCTACACCTTC
CASSSGQDYGYTF
>TRBV5-6|TRBD1|TRBJ2-5|13|-
TGTGCCAGCCGAACAGGGGGCTCGGAGACCCAGTACTTC
CASRTGGSETQYF
>TRBV10-1|-|TRBJ1-3|14|-
TGCGCCAGCAGTGGGCATGCCCCCGGAAACACCATATATTTT
CASSGHAPGNTIYF
>TRBV9|TRBD1|TRBJ1-2|13|-
TGTGCCAGCCGACCGGGACAGGGAGGGGCCTACACCTTC
CASRPGQGGAYTF
>TRBV28|TRBD1|TRBJ1-2|16|-
TGTGCCAGCAGTTCCGGATCGGGACAGCATAACTATGGCTACACCTTC
CASSSGSGQHNYGYTF
>TRBV19|-|TRBJ2-2|15|-
TGTGCCAGTAGTACTCGACTAACTTACACCGGGGAGCTGTTTTTT
CASSTRLTYTGELFF
>TRBV28|-|TRBJ1-1|14|-
TGTGCCAGCAGTTTAGGAACCCGGAACACTGAAGCTTTCTTT
CASSLGTRNTEAFF
>TRBV28|-|TRBJ2-7|13|-
TGTGCCTCAACAAGGGACGGATCCTACGAGCAGTACTTC
CASTRDGSYEQYF
>TRBV6-1|-|TRBJ2-6|15|-
TGTGCCAGCAGTGAAGGAGGGACAGGGGCCAACGTCCTGACTTTC
CASSEGGTGANVLTF
>TRBV11-3|-|TRBJ1-1|13|-
TGTGCCAGCAGCTTAGTACGGAGCACTGAAGCTTTCTTT
CASSLVRSTEAFF
>TRBV27|-|TRBJ2-7|12|-
TGTGCCAGCAGTGAAGCGCAAGAGCACAGTTGGTTC
CASSEAQEHSWF
>TRBV6-5|TRBD1|TRBJ2-1|14|-
TGTGCCAGCAGTAGGACAGGGGGCTACAATGAGCAGTTCTTC
CASSRTGGYNEQFF
>TRBV15|-|TRBJ2-1|15|-
TGTGCCACCAGCAGAGATCTACGGAACTACAATGAGCAGTTCTTC
CATSRDLRNYNEQFF
>TRBV6-9|TRBD1|TRBJ1-2|15|-
TGTGCCAGCAGTTACTCGACAGGGATCCCCTATGGCTACACCTTC
CASSYSTGIPYGYTF
>TRBV4-1|TRBD1|TRBJ2-2|15|-
TGCGCCAGCAGCCTTGGGACAGGGGACACCGGGGAGCTGTTTTTT
CASSLGTGDTGELFF
>TRBV7-3|TRBD1|TRBJ2-3|15|-
TGTGCCAGCAGCTTACGGGACAGCTACACAGATACGCAGTATTTT
CASSLRDSYTDTQYF
>TRBV6-6|TRBD2|TRBJ2-1|16|once
TGTGCCAGCAGTTCCGGGACTAGTGATTATTACAATGAGCAGTTCTTC
CASSSGTSDYYNEQFF
>TRBV13|-|TRBJ1-1|15|-
TGTGCCAGCAGCTCCTCTGGAACATGGAACACTGAAGCTTTCTTT
CASSSSGTWNTEAFF
>TRBV10-1|-|TRBJ2-3|13|-
TGCGCCAGCAGTGATGGGGACACAGATACGCAGTATTTT
CASSDGDTDTQYF
>TRBV19|TRBD1|TRBJ1-5|15|-
TGTGCCAGTAGTCCTGACAGGGATTACAATCAGCCCCAGCATTTT
CASSPDRDYNQPQHF
>TRBV5-4|-|TRBJ1-2|14|-
TGTGCCAGCAACCAAGGCGACGGTTACTATGGCTACACCTTC
CASNQGDGYYGYTF
>TRBV7-6|-|TRBJ2-2|12|-
TGTGCCAGCAGCCCCTACAGGGTCGGGCTGTTTTTT
CASSPYRVGLFF
>TRBV28|TRBD1|TRBJ1-5|17|once
TGTGCCAGCAGCTCCGACCGCACAGGGGATCACGGTCAGCCCCAGCATTTT
CASSSDRTGDHGQPQHF
>TRBV29-1|TRBD2|TRBJ2-7|15|-
TGCAGCGTTCTTGGCGGGACTAGCGGTTCCTACGAGCAGTACTTC
CSVLGGTSGSYEQYF
>TRBV4-3|TRBD2|TRBJ2-1|14|-
TGCGCCAGCAGCCCGGGAGGCAGGGTCAATGAGCAGTTCTTC
CASSPGGRVNEQFF
>TRBV27|TRBD1|TRBJ1-5|15|-
TGTGCCAGCAGTTTATCGACAGGGAGCAATCAGCCCCAGCATTTT
CASSLSTGSNQPQHF
>TRBV2|-|TRBJ2-7|12|-
TGTGCCAGCAGCGACTACCCGCGGGAGCAGTACTTC
CASSDYPREQYF
>TRBV4-3|-|TRBJ2-7|15|-
TGCGCCAGCAGCCAAGATACGGGGAGCTCCTACGAGCAGTACTTC
CASSQDTGSSYEQYF
>TRBV2|TRBD1|TRBJ1-2|13|-
TGTGCCAGCCCTAGACAGGGTAACTATGGCTACACCTTC
CASPRQGNYGYTF
>TRBV6-5|-|TRBJ1-5|13|-
TGTGCCAGCAGTCCATCGGACAAACAGCCCCAGCATTTT
CASSPSDKQPQHF
>TRBV13|-|TRBJ2-5|15|few
TGTGCCAGCAGCTTAGTGAGGACAGAAAAAGAGACCCAGTACTTC
CASSLVRTEKETQYF
>TRBV2|-|TRBJ2-7|13|few
TGTGCCACCAATACCCAGGAACAGGCCCCGCAGTACTTC
CATNTQEQAPQYF
>TRBV28|-|TRBJ2-7|19|-
TGTGCCAGCAGTTTGAGTTTGCAGGTAGACTACGGCTATCTTGACGAGCAGTACTTC
CASSLSLQVDYGYLDEQYF
>TRBV27|TRBD1|TRBJ1-1|13|few
TGTGCCAGCAGTTTAATGCAGGGGGGGGAAGCTTTCTTT
CASSLMQGGEAFF
>TRBV9|-|TRBJ2-3|13|-
TGTGCCAGCAGCGTTGTACCCACAGATACGCAGTATTTT
CASSVVPTDTQYF
>TRBV6-6|-|TRBJ2-7|13|-
TGTGCCAGCAGTTCTAGTATCACCTACGAGCAGTACTTC
CASSSSITYEQYF
>TRBV6-5|-|TRBJ2-5|14|-
TGTGCCAGCAGTTACTCGGAACGGATGCAGACCCAGTACTTC
CASSYSERMQTQYF
>TRBV10-1|-|TRBJ2-2|14|-
TGCGCCAGCAGTGAACAGGGCAGCACCGGGGAGCTGTTTTTT
CASSEQGSTGELFF
>TRBV7-9|-|TRBJ1-2|16|-
TGTGCCAGCAGCTTAGGGCATGCAGGCTCAGGACGTGGCTACACCTTC
CASSLGHAGSGRGYTF
>TRBV6-5|-|TRBJ1-5|15|-
TGTGCCAGCACATCGGCAGTACCCTACAATCAGCCCCAGCATTTT
CASTSAVPYNQPQHF
>TRBV28|TRBD1|TRBJ2-2|15|few
TGTGCCAGCAGTTTAGGGACAGTGAACACCGGGGAGCTGTTTTTT
CASSLGTVNTGELFF
>TRBV28|TRBD2|TRBJ2-4|16|-
TGTGCCAGCAGTTTAATCCCTGGGGCTAGCGGGAGCATTCAGTACTTC
CASSLIPGASGSIQYF
>TRBV6-5|-|TRBJ2-2|12|-
TGTGCCAGCAAATGGGCGGTCGGGGAGCTGTTTTTT
CASKWAVGELFF
>TRBV19|-|TRBJ2-1|13|-
TGTGCCAGTAGTATATTTGCCTTGGATGAGCAGTTCTTC
CASSIFALDEQFF
>TRBV29-1|TRBD1|TRBJ1-2|14|-
TGCAGCGTTGATACCGGGACAGAGCCCTATGGCTACACCTTC
CSVDTGTEPYGYTF
>TRBV9|-|TRBJ2-1|15|-
TGTGCCAGCAGCCCCGGGACCCACTCCTACAATGAGCAGTTCTTC
CASSPGTHSYNEQFF
>TRBV28|-|TRBJ1-5|16|-
TGTGCCAGCAGTTTAGACCCCGCGGGGGGCAATCAGCCCCAGCATTTT
CASSLDPAGGNQPQHF
>TRBV14|-|TRBJ1-1|13|once
TGTGCCAGCAGCGATCGTGGGGGCACTGAAGCTTTCTTT
CASSDRGGTEAFF
>TRBV11-2|-|TRBJ1-1|15|-
TGTGCCAGCAGCTTATTAGAGGGGGGGAGCACTGAAGCTTTCTTT
CASSLLEGGSTEAFF